This T cell receptor beta chain was recovered during a study of blood T cell repertoires in COVID-19. The V gene lost 5 bases and the J gene lost 7 bases, with 11 bases spanning the gap. This CDR3 is 13 amino acids long. Germline CDR1 KGHDR, CDR2 SFDVKD. Source study methods: How many nucleated cells were present was estimated from reference gene primer amplification. The table came from immunoSEQ multiplex PCR; TCRdb's copy has only in-frame clones and leaves some out. V and J calls plus clone size are reproduced from that table; the DNA served to infer D and trimming. The repertoire holds approximately 82,000 clones, with about 89% as singletons.

The TCR sequence derives from a woman aged 45-65 years with acute COVID-19. Sequencing input: PBMCs or T cells enriched from blood (not recorded which). This chain joins TRBV24-1 and TRBJ1-5; D is unresolved. DNA for the CDR3: TGTGCCACCAGTGCCTTGGAGGGACAGCCCCAGCATTTT. As protein: CATSALEGQPQHF.